A single T cell receptor (beta chain) is shown here with its context. No antigen is known for it. This entry is derived from a study of memory CD4+ T cells and cytomegalovirus serostatus. Study overall: Healthy Belgian adult donors included about nine CMV-positive and some 25 CMV-negative people. Study-level points and caveats: A US-trained random forest predicted CMV serostatus with median AUC around 0.9.

The sort gate was single viable CD3+CD4+CD8-CD45RO+ cells for memory CD4+ T cells. Serostatus was set by detecting CMV pp150, pp28, p38, p52 IgG. The data were produced by immunoSEQ multiplex PCR, yet TCRdb's version contains in-frame clones alone and is incomplete. The sample records around 44,000 clones, over 60% being singletons. In germline, CDR1 is LNHDA, CDR2 SQIVND (reference sequence). The CDR3 spans 14 residues. Trimming took 6 bases from V and 9 from J; bases not matched to a gene: 6. The chain carries TRBV19 and TRBJ2-1; TRBD2 matches 12 bases. Sample: memory CD4+ T cells from blood. The TCR originated in an adult in good health and CMV-seronegative. The CDR3 region has the DNA TGTGCCAGTAGCCCACTAGCGGGAGGTTCTGAGCAGTTCTTC. Amino acids: CASSPLAGGSEQFF.